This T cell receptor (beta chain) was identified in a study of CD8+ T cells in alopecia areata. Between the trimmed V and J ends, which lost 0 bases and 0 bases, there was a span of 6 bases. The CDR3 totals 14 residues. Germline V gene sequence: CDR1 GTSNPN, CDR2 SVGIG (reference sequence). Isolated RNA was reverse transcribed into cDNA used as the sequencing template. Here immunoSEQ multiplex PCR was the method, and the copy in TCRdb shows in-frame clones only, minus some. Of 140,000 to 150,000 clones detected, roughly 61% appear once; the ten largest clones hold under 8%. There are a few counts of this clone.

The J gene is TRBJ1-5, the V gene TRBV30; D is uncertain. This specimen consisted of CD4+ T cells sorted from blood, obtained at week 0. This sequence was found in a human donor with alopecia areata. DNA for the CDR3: TGTGCCTGGAGTGTAACAGATAGCAATCAGCCCCAGCATTTT. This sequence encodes CAWSVTDSNQPQHF.